These 14 T cell receptor beta chains came from one sample sequenced in a study of shared clonotypes between healthy human individuals. The assay was immunoSEQ multiplex PCR, and TCRdb's table has in-frame clones only and misses some. The table includes more than 550,000 clones, around 91% detected once. The sequencing sample was made of memory CD8+ T cells from PBMCs. Noted subset: CD45RO+ cells pooled with CCR7-negative TemRA cells. Receptor source: a man in his late teens or twenties in good health. Some clones in this sample may be carry-over from other donors' samples.

The V gene is TRBV5-1, the J gene TRBJ1-3; D might be TRBD1 (6 bases). There are 16 residues in the CDR3. CDR1 and CDR2 (germline): SGHRS, YFSETQ. The germline V and J ends were trimmed by 0 bases and 4 bases, with 14 bases remaining between them. CDR3 region: CASSLDREGSGNTIYF. The CDR3 nucleotides read TGCGCCAGCAGCTTGGACAGGGAGGGTTCCGGAAACACCATATATTTT.

The rearrangement uses TRBV11-2 and TRBJ2-7; 13 nucleotides agree with TRBD2. CDR1 and CDR2 from the germline V gene are SGHAT and FQNNGV. V trimming: 5 bases; J trimming: 0 bases; junction bases outside the gene matches: 4. The CDR3 length is 16 residues. CDR3 sequence: CASSQTSGRASYEQYF. DNA for the CDR3: TGTGCCAGCAGCCAAACTAGCGGGAGGGCCTCCTACGAGCAGTACTTC.

The CDR3 sequence is CASSLRGALWGYTF. CDR3 bases: TGTGCCAGCAGTTTACGGGGGGCGTTATGGGGCTACACCTTC. The chain recombines TRBV28 with TRBJ1-2; D is possibly TRBD1 (6 bases). The V gene lost 2 bases and the J gene lost 8 bases, with 15 bases spanning the gap. The CDR3 length is 14 residues. CDR1 and CDR2 (germline): MDHEN, SYDVKM.

The chain couples TRBV7-9 to TRBJ1-2; D not resolved. The CDR3 is made up of 14 amino acids. Looked up from germline, CDR1 is SEHNR and CDR2 is FQNEAQ (reference sequence). With 3 bases removed from V and 4 bases from J, the gap between germline ends came to 12 bases. The CDR3: CASSFLKGSYGYTF. CDR3 nucleotide sequence: TGTGCCAGCAGCTTTTTGAAGGGTTCCTATGGCTACACCTTC.

The chain uses TRBV5-6 and TRBJ2-7; 8 nucleotides agree with TRBD1. Germline CDR1 and CDR2: SGHDT and YYEEEE. CDR3 length: 14 amino acids. The V segment lost 4 bases and the J segment 5 bases; nucleotides outside the gene matches: 8. CDR3: CASSQGALGNEQYF. DNA of the CDR3: TGTGCCAGCAGCCAGGGGGCTCTGGGAAACGAGCAGTACTTC. Filled out from reference TRBV5-6 and TRBJ2-7, the complete variable domain reads DAGVTQSPTHLIKTRGQQVTLRCSPKSGHDTVSWYQQALGQGPQFIFQYYEEEERQRGNFPDRFSGHQFPNYSSELNVNALLLGDSALYLCASSQGALGNEQYFGPGTRLTVT.

This chain joins TRBV2 and TRBJ1-2; TRBD1 agrees at 10 bases. The V and J ends lost 1 base and 4 bases, in that order; junction bases with no gene match: 9. The germline V gene has CDR1 SNHLY and CDR2 FYNNEI. The CDR3 loop spans 17 amino acids. The DNA for the CDR3 is TGTGCCAGCAGTGAAGATTTCCCGGGACAGGGGTTCTATGGCTACACCTTC. Encoded protein: CASSEDFPGQGFYGYTF.

V is TRBV7-6 and J is TRBJ2-3; D uncertain. The V gene's germline CDR1 is SGHVS and CDR2 FNYEAQ. The length of the CDR3 is 18 residues. Trimming removed 5 bases from V and 2 bases from J, with 23 bases in between. The DNA for the CDR3 is TGTGCCAGCAGCGAGGAGTCAATGGGCTACTACTTCACAGATACGCAGTATTTT. Encoded protein: CASSEESMGYYFTDTQYF.

The V and J genes are TRBV15 and TRBJ2-7, with D perhaps being TRBD1 or TRBD2 (6 bases each). V was pared by 9 bases and J by 4 bases, with 22 bases between. From germline, CDR1 is LNHNV and CDR2 YYDKDF (reference sequence). This CDR3 comprises 15 residues. The CDR3 region has the DNA TGTGCCACGAGGGGGGCGGCTAGCGTAGGGTACGAGCAGTACTTC. Its protein product is CATRGAASVGYEQYF.

This chain joins TRBV5-6 and TRBJ1-2; the match to TRBD1 covers 7 bases. V shed 4 bases, J shed 0 bases, and the junction held 9 bases outside the gene matches. Germline V CDR1 and CDR2: SGHDT, YYEEEE. CDR3 length: 16 residues. CDR3 sequence reads: CASSRKTGDPNYGYTF. CDR3 sequence (DNA): TGTGCCAGCAGCCGGAAAACAGGGGATCCTAACTATGGCTACACCTTC.

The V call is TRBV13, the J call TRBJ2-7; D perhaps matches TRBD2 (5 bases). Trimming took 6 bases from V and 3 from J, leaving 15 bases between them. There are 14 residues in the CDR3. CDR1 and CDR2 (germline): PRHDT, FYEKMQ (reference sequence). As DNA, the CDR3 is TGTGCCAGCAGACCCATGGAGCGGAGCTACGAGCAGTACTTC. Translated, it gives CASRPMERSYEQYF.

The chain couples TRBV6-1 to TRBJ1-5; 9 bases are shared with TRBD1. Germline V gene data show CDR1 as MNHNS and CDR2 as SASEGT. The CDR3 contains 15 residues. Germline trimming cut 2 bases from V and 9 bases from J; bases unmatched to any gene: 8. CDR3 amino acids: CASSERTGEWWPQHF. The CDR3 DNA is TGTGCCAGCAGTGAAAGGACAGGGGAGTGGTGGCCCCAGCATTTT.

The chain links TRBV27 to TRBJ1-5, with unresolved D. The length of the CDR3 is 19 residues. V lost 2 bases to trimming and J lost 4 bases, with 24 bases between them. Germline V gene data show CDR1 as MNHEY and CDR2 as SMNVEV (reference sequence). CDR3 sequence: CASSLGPRGPENLNQPQHF. The CDR3 DNA reads as TGTGCCAGCAGTTTAGGTCCCAGAGGGCCCGAGAACCTAAATCAGCCCCAGCATTTT.

Here the CDR3 reads CASREKLGRAEAFF. The DNA for the CDR3 is TGTGCCAGCAGGGAAAAATTAGGCCGGGCTGAAGCTTTCTTT. This chain uses TRBV28 with TRBJ1-1, with D hard to call. This CDR3 region has 14 residues. V shed 6 bases and J shed 6 bases, with 17 bases lying between them. Germline V gives CDR1 MDHEN, CDR2 SYDVKM. The full variable domain, its missing parts supplied by reference TRBV28 and TRBJ1-1, is DVKVTQSSRYLVKRTGEKVFLECVQDMDHENMFWYRQDPGLGLRLIYFSYDVKMKEKGDIPEGYSVSREKKERFSLILESASTNQTSMYLCASREKLGRAEAFFGQGTRLTVV.

The genes are TRBV19 and TRBJ2-7; D is possibly TRBD1 or TRBD2 (5 bases each). Germline CDR1 and CDR2: LNHDA and SQIVND (reference sequence). The CDR3 extends over 16 amino acids. V was trimmed by 3 bases and J by 2 bases, leaving 17 bases between them. The CDR3 coding sequence is TGTGCCAGTAGTATTGGGACCGCTGAGGGTCCCTACGAGCAGTACTTC. Protein sequence: CASSIGTAEGPYEQYF.